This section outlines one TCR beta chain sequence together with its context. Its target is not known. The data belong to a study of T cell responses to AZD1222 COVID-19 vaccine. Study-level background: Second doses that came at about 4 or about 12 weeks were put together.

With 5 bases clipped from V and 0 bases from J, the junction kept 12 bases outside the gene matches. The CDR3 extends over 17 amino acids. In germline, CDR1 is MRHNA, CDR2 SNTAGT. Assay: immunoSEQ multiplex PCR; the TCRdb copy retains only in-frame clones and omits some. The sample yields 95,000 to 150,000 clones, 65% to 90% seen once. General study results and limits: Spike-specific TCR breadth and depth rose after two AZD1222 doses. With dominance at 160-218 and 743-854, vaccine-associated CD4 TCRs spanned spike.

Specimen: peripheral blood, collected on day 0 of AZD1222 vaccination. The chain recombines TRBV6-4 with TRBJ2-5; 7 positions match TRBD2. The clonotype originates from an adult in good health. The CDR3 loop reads CASSTRLADSYQETQYF. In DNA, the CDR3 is TGTGCCAGCAGTACACGGCTAGCGGATTCGTACCAAGAGACCCAGTACTTC.